This T cell receptor beta chain emerged from a study of T cell responses to AZD1222 COVID-19 vaccine. The germline V and J ends were trimmed by 2 bases and 13 bases, with 12 bases remaining between them. CDR1 is MDHEN, CDR2 SYDVKM, per germline. The CDR3 spans 12 residues. Comments on this clone: The antigen is unknown.

Study-level results: Following two doses of AZD1222, Spike-specific TCR breadth and depth rose. Regions 160-218 and 743-854 held dominance among vaccine-associated CD4 TCRs, which spanned spike.

Measured with immunoSEQ multiplex PCR; TCRdb has only the in-frame clones, and not every one. The sample carries 120,000 or so clones, approximately 90% recorded once. The chain recombines TRBV28 with TRBJ2-1; TRBD2 is a possible D gene (5 bases). The specimen was peripheral blood, collected 28 days after the second dose of the MenACWY control vaccine. The source of this sequence is an adult who received the MenACWY meningococcal vaccine as a control. In DNA, the CDR3 is TGTGCCAGCAGTTTAGTCAGTCTAGCCCAGTTCTTC. This translates into CASSLVSLAQFF.